This TCR beta chain was retrieved from a study of blood T cell repertoires in COVID-19. Study-level information: The United States, Italy and Spain provided the acute and convalescent COVID-19 samples. PBMCs, B-cell-depleted T cells, or T cells were the source of the cDNA or gDNA that made up the material.

Produced via immunoSEQ multiplex PCR; TCRdb's table is partial and in-frame only. The sample has fewer than 200,000 clones, 80% to 90% seen once. The CDR3 consists of 19 residues. Germline V gives CDR1 MDHEN, CDR2 SYDVKM. J was trimmed by 0 bases and V by 5 bases; bases with no gene match: 10. Sequencing used peripheral blood. The TCR was taken from a man aged 50-60 years with active or convalescent COVID-19. The chain carries TRBV28 and TRBJ1-6, with 10 bases aligning to TRBD1. The chain's CDR3 is CASSTTTGGLSSYNSPLHF. For the CDR3, the DNA is TGTGCCAGCAGTACGACGACAGGGGGCCTGAGCTCCTATAATTCACCCCTCCACTTT.